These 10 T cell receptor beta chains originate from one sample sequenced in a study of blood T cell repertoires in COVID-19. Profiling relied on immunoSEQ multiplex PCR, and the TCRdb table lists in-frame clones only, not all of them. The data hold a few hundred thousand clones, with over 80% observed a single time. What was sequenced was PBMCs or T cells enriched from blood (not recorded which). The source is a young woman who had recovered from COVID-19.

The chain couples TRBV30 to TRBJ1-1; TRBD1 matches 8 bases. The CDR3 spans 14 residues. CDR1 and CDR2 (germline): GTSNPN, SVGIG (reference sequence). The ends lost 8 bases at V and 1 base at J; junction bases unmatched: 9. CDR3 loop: CATRPGTGNTEAFF. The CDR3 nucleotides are TGTGCCACCCGTCCCGGGACAGGGAACACTGAAGCTTTCTTT. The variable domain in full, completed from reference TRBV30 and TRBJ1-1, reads SQTIHQWPATLVQPVGSPLSLECTVEGTSNPNLYWYRQAAGRGLQLLFYSVGIGQISSEVPQNLSASRPQDRQFILSSKKLLLSDSGFYLCATRPGTGNTEAFFGQGTRLTVV.

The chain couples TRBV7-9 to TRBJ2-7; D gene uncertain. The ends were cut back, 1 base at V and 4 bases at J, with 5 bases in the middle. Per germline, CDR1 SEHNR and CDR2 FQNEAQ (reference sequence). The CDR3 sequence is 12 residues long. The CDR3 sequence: CASSLGEYEQYF. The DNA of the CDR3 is TGTGCCAGCAGCTTAGGAGAATACGAGCAGTACTTC.

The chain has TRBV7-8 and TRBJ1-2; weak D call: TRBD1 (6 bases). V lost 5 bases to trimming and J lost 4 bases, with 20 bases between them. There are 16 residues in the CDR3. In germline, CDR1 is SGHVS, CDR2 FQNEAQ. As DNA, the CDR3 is TGTGCCAGCAGCCTTGGGGGGGCAGGGTCCCTCTATGGCTACACCTTC. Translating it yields CASSLGGAGSLYGYTF.

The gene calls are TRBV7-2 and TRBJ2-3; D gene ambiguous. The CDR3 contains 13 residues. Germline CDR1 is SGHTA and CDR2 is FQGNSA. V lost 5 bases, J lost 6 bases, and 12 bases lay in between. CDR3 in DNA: TGTGCCAGCAGCCGGTTCGAGCGTGATACGCAGTATTTT. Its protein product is CASSRFERDTQYF. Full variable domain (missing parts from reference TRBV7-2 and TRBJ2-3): GAGVSQSPSNKVTEKGKDVELRCDPISGHTALYWYRQSLGQGLEFLIYFQGNSAPDKSGLPSDRFSAERTGGSVSTLTIQRTQQEDSAVYLCASSRFERDTQYFGPGTRLTVL.

For the CDR3, the DNA is TGTGCCAGCAGTAGACAGAATTCACCCCTCCACTTT. Protein product: CASSRQNSPLHF. V is TRBV27 and J is TRBJ1-6, with D possibly being TRBD1 (5 bases). The germline V and J ends were trimmed by 5 bases and 7 bases, with 6 bases remaining between them. Looked up from germline, CDR1 is MNHEY and CDR2 is SMNVEV (reference sequence). The CDR3 consists of 12 residues.

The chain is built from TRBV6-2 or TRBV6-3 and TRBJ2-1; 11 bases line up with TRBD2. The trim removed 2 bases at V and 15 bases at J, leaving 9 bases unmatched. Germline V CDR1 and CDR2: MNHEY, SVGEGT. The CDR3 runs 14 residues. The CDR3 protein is CASSYIPLAGGLFF. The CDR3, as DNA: TGTGCCAGCAGTTACATACCCTTAGCGGGGGGGCTGTTCTTC.

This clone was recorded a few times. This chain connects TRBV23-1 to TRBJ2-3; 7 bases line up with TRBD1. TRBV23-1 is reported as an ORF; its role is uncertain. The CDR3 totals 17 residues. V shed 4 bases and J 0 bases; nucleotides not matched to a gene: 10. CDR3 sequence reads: CASSPQSTDRSTDTQYF. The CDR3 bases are TGCGCCAGCAGTCCCCAATCAACGGACAGGAGCACAGATACGCAGTATTTT.

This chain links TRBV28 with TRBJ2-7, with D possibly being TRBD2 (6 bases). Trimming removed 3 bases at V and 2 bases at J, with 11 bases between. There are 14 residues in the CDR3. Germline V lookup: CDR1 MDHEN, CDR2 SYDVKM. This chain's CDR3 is CASSFEQRAYEQYF. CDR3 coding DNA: TGTGCCAGCAGTTTTGAACAGCGGGCCTACGAGCAGTACTTC.

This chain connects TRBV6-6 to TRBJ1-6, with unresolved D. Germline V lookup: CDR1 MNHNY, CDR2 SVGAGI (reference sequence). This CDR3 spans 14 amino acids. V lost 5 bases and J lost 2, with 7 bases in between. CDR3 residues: CASSSVAYNSPLHF. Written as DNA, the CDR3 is TGTGCCAGCAGTAGCGTGGCCTATAATTCACCCCTCCACTTT.

The chain's CDR3 is CAISESVAEKLFF. CDR3 sequence (DNA): TGTGCCATCAGTGAGTCCGTGGCCGAAAAACTGTTTTTT. This sequence joins TRBV10-3 and TRBJ1-4, with D hard to call. This CDR3 has 13 amino acids. Looked up from germline, CDR1 is ENHRY and CDR2 is SYGVKD. Trimming shortened V by 0 bases and J by 8 bases, and 7 bases separated the two germline ends.